Listed below are T cell receptor beta chains from one sample, sequenced in a study of beta chain features in type 1 diabetes. TCRdb's table, derived via immunoSEQ multiplex PCR, lists solely in-frame clones and lacks some. The table lists 350,000 to 400,000 clones, roughly 15% of them singletons, with under 0.02% in the top ten. The material sequenced was naive CD4+ T cells from blood. The receptors derive from a woman aged 18-29 years in good health. The conserved cysteine and the conserved F or W are not part of the CDR3 here. The order of the fields is V gene, clone size, CDR3 protein. Size tells how often a clone was seen (once, few, many) or the class of an expanded clone, and some rows leave it out.

V gene: TRBV30
clone size: .
CDR3 protein: AWRIWPGEQY

V gene: TRBV2
clone size: .
CDR3 protein: ASSFQGLRPDTQY

V gene: TRBV27
clone size: few
CDR3 protein: ASSFSGRARETQY

V gene: TRBV7-2
clone size: few
CDR3 protein: ASSLASSLNTEAF

V gene: TRBV28
clone size: .
CDR3 protein: ASSSEYEQY

V gene: TRBV11-3
clone size: few
CDR3 protein: ASSRDFQETQY

V gene: TRBV5-1
clone size: few
CDR3 protein: ASSLAGGTYEQY

V gene: TRBV5-4
clone size: .
CDR3 protein: ASRQQGPDTQY

V gene: TRBV28
clone size: few
CDR3 protein: ASRENAGGPY

V gene: TRBV4-2
clone size: .
CDR3 protein: ASSQGLASYNEQF

V gene: TRBV5-1
clone size: few
CDR3 protein: ASSGLEGSEQY

V gene: TRBV7-7
clone size: .
CDR3 protein: ASSLAGGTPETQY

V gene: TRBV9
clone size: .
CDR3 protein: ASSRGLSNQPQH

V gene: TRBV28
clone size: .
CDR3 protein: ASSLMGTNYNEQF

V gene: TRBV2
clone size: .
CDR3 protein: ASSERTGEGTGELF

V gene: TRBV29-1
clone size: .
CDR3 protein: SVVFNRVAKNIQY

V gene: TRBV28
clone size: few
CDR3 protein: ASSLWGLSNTEAF

V gene: TRBV4-2
clone size: .
CDR3 protein: ASSPGVGEQY

V gene: TRBV7-2
clone size: .
CDR3 protein: ASSLGPGQQETQY

V gene: TRBV5-1
clone size: .
CDR3 protein: ASSLAGGMGTEAF

V gene: TRBV27
clone size: .
CDR3 protein: ASSYRGNQPQH

V gene: TRBV11-3
clone size: .
CDR3 protein: ASSLGLASTDTQY

V gene: TRBV9
clone size: few
CDR3 protein: ASSPGTSGRKETQY

V gene: TRBV5-1
clone size: .
CDR3 protein: ASSSYRAGANVLT

V gene: TRBV28
clone size: .
CDR3 protein: ASSDYAPQH

V gene: TRBV7-9
clone size: few
CDR3 protein: ASSLEPGQAVAF

V gene: TRBV4-3
clone size: few
CDR3 protein: ASSPVNRENEQY

V gene: TRBV29-1
clone size: .
CDR3 protein: SVDGTGGYSDGYT

V gene: TRBV12-5
clone size: few
CDR3 protein: ASGLVPEDTEAF

V gene: TRBV2
clone size: .
CDR3 protein: ASSERGFGATDTQY

V gene: TRBV30
clone size: few
CDR3 protein: AWDGRSGANVLT

V gene: TRBV13
clone size: .
CDR3 protein: ASSSTGGGLETQY

V gene: TRBV19
clone size: .
CDR3 protein: ASSIGQRETQY

V gene: TRBV5-1
clone size: .
CDR3 protein: ASSLFSIDTEAF

V gene: TRBV30
clone size: .
CDR3 protein: ALGTSGILLNTGELF

V gene: TRBV7-2
clone size: once
CDR3 protein: ASSFWRVRVTDTQY

V gene: TRBV9
clone size: few
CDR3 protein: ASSGSLQGPSYEQY

V gene: TRBV10-2
clone size: .
CDR3 protein: ASTVAGNRGETQY

V gene: TRBV29-1
clone size: .
CDR3 protein: SATGILGITEAF

V gene: TRBV15
clone size: .
CDR3 protein: ATSREEWQNNEQF

V gene: TRBV29-1
clone size: few
CDR3 protein: SVNPSRQSEAF

V gene: TRBV12-5
clone size: .
CDR3 protein: ASGLNDRNEQF

V gene: TRBV7-9
clone size: few
CDR3 protein: ASSPPPLDRGRETQY

V gene: TRBV6-1
clone size: .
CDR3 protein: ASSKETSGRITGELF

V gene: TRBV6-4
clone size: .
CDR3 protein: ASALTGLADYNEQF

V gene: TRBV11-2
clone size: .
CDR3 protein: ASSLQATNYGYT

V gene: TRBV4-1
clone size: few
CDR3 protein: ASSHVGGGRVADTQY

V gene: TRBV29-1
clone size: .
CDR3 protein: SVYRSTEAF

V gene: TRBV29-1
clone size: .
CDR3 protein: SVEWGRVTDTQY

V gene: TRBV4-1
clone size: .
CDR3 protein: ASSPLRRPDEQF

V gene: TRBV7-9
clone size: .
CDR3 protein: ASSPAVSGRAYQETQY

V gene: TRBV4-3
clone size: .
CDR3 protein: ASSPGPAEEKLF

V gene: TRBV25-1
clone size: few
CDR3 protein: ASSEYPSGTGELF

V gene: TRBV19
clone size: few
CDR3 protein: ASSASRTGTYEQY

V gene: TRBV29-1
clone size: few
CDR3 protein: SVEKPGVYNEQF